This TCR beta chain was documented in a study of T cells in Graves' hyperthyroidism and ophthalmopathy. CDR3 length: 18 amino acids. Germline lookup yields CDR1 SNHLY and CDR2 FYNNEI. Between the trimmed V and J ends, which lost 0 bases and 0 bases, there was a span of 14 bases. Regions amplified from RNA transcripts were the TCR beta CDR3 regions. The study used the HTBI primer set for a first-round RT-PCR of the TCR CDR3. TCRdb reprocessed the multiplex PCR reads with MiXCR, giving one entry per CDR3 protein. The sample gives under 450,000 distinct CDR3 sequences, approximately 17% of which show up once; around a third is in the top ten. This clonotype was seen at least ten times.

The clonotype originates from a young woman with Graves' hyperthyroidism that later progressed to Graves' ophthalmopathy. The sample taken for sequencing was blood. The V gene is TRBV2, the J gene TRBJ1-4, with a possible D match to TRBD1 (5 bases). CDR3 amino acids: CASSEAHGGASTNEKLFF. The CDR3 DNA sequence: TGTGCCAGCAGTGAAGCGCATGGGGGAGCTTCAACTAATGAAAAACTGTTTTTT.